The source of this TCR beta chain is a study of CD8 T cells in Susac syndrome. Study-wide points: Clonal expansion was present among Susac CD8+ cells. This expansion reached its peak in TEMRA cells and in active patients.

RNA totalling about 0.5 to 1 ug underwent reverse transcription with random hexamers. TCRdb reprocessed the immunoSEQ multiplex PCR reads via MiXCR and lists one record per CDR3 protein. The top ten hold approximately 0.2% of the sample, which has 120,000 or so distinct CDR3 sequences, 90% to 95% seen once. Worth noting for this clonotype: Its antigen is as yet unknown.

Sequencing was performed on CD8+ T cells from PBMCs. This clonotype was sampled from a human donor with Susac syndrome.

CDR3 protein: CASSARVLGYGYTF. The CDR3 DNA sequence: TGTGCCAGCAGTGCCAGGGTGTTGGGCTATGGCTACACCTTC. The V call is TRBV12-3 or TRBV12-4, the J call TRBJ1-2, with a weak D call TRBD1 (5 bases). V shed 5 bases and J shed 4 bases, with 14 bases lying between them. This CDR3 has 14 residues.